What follows are 26 T cell receptor beta chains derived from one specimen sequenced in a study of blood T cell repertoires in COVID-19. TCRdb's table, derived via immunoSEQ multiplex PCR, lists solely in-frame clones and lacks some. The data hold more than 85,000 clones, with roughly 82% observed a single time. Sequenced: peripheral blood. The receptors stem from a man at least 80 years old with acute or convalescent COVID-19.

The chain joins TRBV5-4 to TRBJ1-2; D might be TRBD1 (6 bases). V was cut by 3 bases and J by 5 bases, with 14 bases left in between. The CDR3 contains 14 residues. Germline V lookup: CDR1 SGHNT, CDR2 YYREEE (reference sequence). The CDR3 sequence is CASSSTQGKYGYTF. The CDR3 nucleotides read TGTGCCAGCAGCTCCACACAGGGAAAGTATGGCTACACCTTC.

V and J are TRBV7-9 and TRBJ2-3; D perhaps matches TRBD1 (5 bases). The length of the CDR3 is 19 residues. Germline CDR1 SEHNR, CDR2 FQNEAQ (reference sequence). The V and J ends lost 6 bases and 0 bases respectively, with 25 bases between them. The CDR3 DNA follows: TGTGCCAGCAGAATACCCCCAAGGGAAAGGGGATCAAGCACAGATACGCAGTATTTT. It yields the protein CASRIPPRERGSSTDTQYF.

The J gene is TRBJ2-2, the V gene TRBV7-2, with 7 bases fitting TRBD1. The CDR3 is made up of 16 amino acids. Trimming removed 1 base from V and 4 bases from J; junction bases left unmatched: 6. Looked up from germline, CDR1 is SGHTA and CDR2 is FQGNSA. The CDR3 loop reads CASSLEGQIGTGELFF. The CDR3, as DNA: TGTGCCAGCAGCTTAGAGGGACAGATAGGCACCGGGGAGCTGTTTTTT.

The rearrangement joins TRBV6-5 to TRBJ1-5; TRBD1 matches at 9 bases. Per the germline V gene, CDR1 is MNHEY and CDR2 is SVGAGI. The CDR3 covers 14 residues. V lost 5 bases to trimming and J lost 2 bases; unmatched junction nucleotides: 1. CDR3 coding DNA: TGTGCCAGCAGTACAGGGGGCCGCAATCAGCCCCAGCATTTT. Translated, it gives CASSTGGRNQPQHF.

This chain connects TRBV7-9 to TRBJ2-7, with TRBD1 identical over 8 bases. The CDR3 is 15 amino acids. V lost 1 base, J lost 5 bases, and 7 bases stayed unmatched. Germline-derived CDR1 and CDR2 are SEHNR and FQNEAQ (reference sequence). CDR3 sequence reads: CASSLGTGWKNEQYF. The CDR3 DNA reads as TGTGCCAGCAGCTTAGGGACAGGGTGGAAGAACGAGCAGTACTTC.

The chain uses TRBV24-1 and TRBJ2-1; 11 bases are a match to TRBD2. CDR1 and CDR2 (germline): KGHDR, SFDVKD. This CDR3 contains 15 residues. J was trimmed by 8 bases and V by 4 bases; bases with no gene match: 6. The CDR3 sequence is CATSDRTSGSYEQFF. In DNA form, the CDR3 reads TGTGCCACCAGTGACCGGACTAGCGGGTCCTATGAGCAGTTCTTC.

This clone showed up just a few times. This rearrangement joins TRBV19 to TRBJ1-5, with 8 nucleotides matching TRBD1. Per germline, CDR1 LNHDA and CDR2 SQIVND (reference sequence). V lost 6 bases, J lost 4 bases, and 11 bases stayed unmatched. This CDR3 spans 16 amino acids. CDR3 protein: CASSPQGAGANQPQHF. The CDR3 nucleotides are TGTGCCAGTAGCCCCCAGGGGGCAGGGGCAAATCAGCCCCAGCATTTT. Drawing the rest from reference TRBV19 and TRBJ1-5, the complete variable domain is DGGITQSPKYLFRKEGQNVTLSCEQNLNHDAMYWYRQDPGQGLRLIYYSQIVNDFQKGDIAEGYSVSREKKESFPLTVTSAQKNPTAFYLCASSPQGAGANQPQHFGDGTRLSIL.

J is TRBJ2-5 and V is TRBV7-7, with 12 bases matching TRBD2. Trimming cost V 0 bases and J 3 bases; bases outside gene matches: 5. The CDR3 covers 17 residues. CDR1 is SSHAT, CDR2 FNYEAQ, per germline (reference sequence). The CDR3 sequence: CASSLALAGGAKETQYF. The CDR3 DNA reads TGTGCCAGCAGCTTAGCTCTAGCGGGGGGGGCGAAAGAGACCCAGTACTTC.

The chain has TRBV19 and TRBJ1-2; D unclear. The V gene's germline CDR1 is LNHDA and CDR2 SQIVND (reference sequence). The ends were cut back, 8 bases at V and 6 bases at J, with 16 bases in the middle. The length of the CDR3 is 13 residues. The CDR3 DNA is TGTGCCAGTGCAAAACTGCTTCGGGATGGCTACACCTTC. It translates to CASAKLLRDGYTF.

The count of this clone is one. J is TRBJ1-2 and V is TRBV18; 7 nucleotides line up with TRBD1. Germline V gene data show CDR1 as KGHSH and CDR2 as LQKENI. V was clipped by 5 bases and J by 7 bases; unmatched bases: 7. CDR3 size: 13 residues. The CDR3 spells CASSSGQVGGYTF. The CDR3 nucleotides read TGTGCCAGCTCATCCGGACAGGTCGGTGGCTACACCTTC.

J is TRBJ2-3 and V is TRBV6-5, with TRBD1 as a possible D gene (6 bases). The V end was cut by 6 bases, the J end by 4 bases, with 17 bases between. Germline assignment: CDR1 MNHEY and CDR2 SVGAGI. The CDR3 is made up of 15 amino acids. The CDR3 DNA reads as TGTGCCAGCAGCCCGGGACAACTAATGGCAGATACGCAGTATTTT. It is translated as CASSPGQLMADTQYF.

This clone was seen only once. V gene TRBV13 combines with J gene TRBJ1-1, with TRBD1 as a possible D gene (6 bases). The CDR3 is 15 residues long. V shed 0 bases and J shed 2 bases, with 10 bases lying between them. The germline V gene has CDR1 PRHDT and CDR2 FYEKMQ (reference sequence). The CDR3 spells CASSLGGTQNTEAFF. CDR3 in DNA: TGTGCCAGCAGCTTAGGCGGGACACAAAACACTGAAGCTTTCTTT.

In this sample, this clone turned up a few times. This chain links TRBV19 with TRBJ1-5, with D hard to call. Trimming shortened V by 1 base and J by 4 bases, and 8 bases separated the two germline ends. Germline V gene data show CDR1 as LNHDA and CDR2 as SQIVND (reference sequence). The CDR3 length is 14 residues. CDR3 sequence (DNA): TGTGCCAGTAGTATAGGGCCGGGGAATCAGCCCCAGCATTTT. The encoded protein is CASSIGPGNQPQHF.

The CDR3 is CASSLKREGVADTQYF. In nucleotides, the CDR3 is TGTGCCAGCTCACTTAAGCGGGAGGGCGTTGCAGATACGCAGTATTTT. The V call is TRBV18, the J call TRBJ2-3, with 10 bases lining up with TRBD2. V lost 4 bases, J lost 4 bases, and 8 bases stayed unmatched. This CDR3 is built from 16 residues. Looked up from germline, CDR1 is KGHSH and CDR2 is LQKENI.

A note on this clone: This specimen includes other DNA sequences encoding the same CDR3. V usage is TRBV6-5 and J usage is TRBJ2-7; maybe TRBD2 (6 bases). The germline gives CDR1 MNHEY, CDR2 SVGAGI. V was trimmed by 7 bases and J by 1 base, leaving 8 bases between them. The CDR3 extends over 12 amino acids. CDR3 residues: CASTGLSYEQYF. CDR3 in DNA: TGTGCCAGCACGGGACTTTCCTACGAGCAGTACTTC.

This chain connects TRBV5-4 to TRBJ1-6; 9 nucleotides agree with TRBD1. Germline loops: CDR1 SGHNT, CDR2 YYREEE (reference sequence). Trimming cost V 4 bases and J 6 bases; bases outside gene matches: 2. The CDR3 loop spans 14 amino acids. CDR3 bases: TGTGCCAGCAGCCCGGGACAGGGTAATTCACCCCTCCACTTT. Translation: CASSPGQGNSPLHF.

There are a few counts of this clone. This chain connects TRBV6-4 to TRBJ2-6, with D unclear. CDR1 is MRHNA and CDR2 is SNTAGT in the germline V gene. Trimming cost V 0 bases and J 2 bases, with 8 bases left between them. The CDR3 covers 16 residues. CDR3 in amino acids: CASSDSAPPGANVLTF. CDR3 sequence (DNA): TGTGCCAGCAGTGACTCGGCACCTCCTGGGGCCAACGTCCTGACTTTC.

The gene calls are TRBV30 and TRBJ2-5; D not certain. Trimming took off 2 bases at V and 5 bases at J, with 9 bases between the two ends. The CDR3 loop spans 12 amino acids. The germline V gene encodes CDR1 GTSNPN and CDR2 SVGIG (reference sequence). CDR3 DNA: TGTGCCTGGAGTCCGGGTTGGGAGACCCAGTACTTC. Encoded protein: CAWSPGWETQYF.

This chain uses TRBV28 with TRBJ1-6; no firm D call. The germline CDR1 and CDR2 sequences are MDHEN and SYDVKM. The V and J ends lost 8 bases and 7 bases respectively, with 9 bases between them. This CDR3 comprises 12 residues. CDR3: CASRDLNSPLHF. The CDR3 nucleotides read TGTGCCAGCCGGGATCTGAATTCACCCCTCCACTTT.

The chain couples TRBV19 to TRBJ1-2, with 9 bases lining up with TRBD1. With V trimmed by 5 bases and J by 7 bases, 11 bases remained unmatched. CDR3 length equals 15 residues. In germline, CDR1 is LNHDA, CDR2 SQIVND (reference sequence). The CDR3 bases are TGTGCCAGTAGTCTCGGACAGGGGCCTTTCGGTGGCTACACCTTC. Translating gives CASSLGQGPFGGYTF.

This chain joins TRBV12-3 or TRBV12-4 and TRBJ1-5; D is ambiguous. V was clipped by 2 bases and J by 3 bases, with 5 bases between them. The CDR3 is 13 amino acids. The CDR3, as DNA: TGTGCCAGCAGTTTAAGAGACAATCAGCCCCAGCATTTT. It encodes CASSLRDNQPQHF.

V usage is TRBV11-2 and J usage is TRBJ1-6; no clear D. The V end lost 0 bases, the J end lost 6 bases, and 3 bases lay between the germline ends. CDR3 size: 13 residues. Germline V gene lookup returns CDR1 SGHAT and CDR2 FQNNGV. CDR3 protein: CASSLDSNSPLHF. CDR3 sequence (DNA): TGTGCCAGCAGCTTAGACAGTAATTCACCCCTCCACTTT.

The V gene is TRBV7-2, the J gene TRBJ1-1, with a possible D match to TRBD1 (6 bases). CDR1 is SGHTA and CDR2 is FQGNSA in the germline V gene. The V end was cut by 2 bases, the J end by 1 base, with 11 bases between. The CDR3 consists of 15 residues. CDR3 in amino acids: CASSLQQGTNTEAFF. CDR3 in DNA: TGTGCCAGCAGCTTACAACAGGGCACGAACACTGAAGCTTTCTTT.

This clone has just one count. This sequence joins TRBV10-2 and TRBJ2-2; 14 nucleotides align to TRBD2. Germline V gene lookup returns CDR1 WSHSY and CDR2 SAAADI. V dropped 6 bases and J dropped 3; count of bases not matched to a gene: 6. The CDR3 sequence is 17 residues long. CDR3 in amino acids: CASRGTSGRVDTGELFF. Written as DNA, the CDR3 is TGCGCCAGCAGGGGGACTAGCGGGAGAGTCGACACCGGGGAGCTGTTTTTT.

V gene TRBV9 combines with J gene TRBJ2-2, with 7 bases matching TRBD2. This CDR3 comprises 15 residues. Trimming at V came to 3 bases and at J to 1 base, leaving 3 bases not matched to a gene. Germline V gives CDR1 SGDLS, CDR2 YYNGEE. The CDR3 is CASSAGLRNTGELFF. The CDR3 DNA reads TGTGCCAGCAGCGCGGGACTACGGAACACCGGGGAGCTGTTTTTT.

The chain has TRBV4-3 and TRBJ1-2, with D maybe TRBD1 (5 bases). CDR3 length: 13 residues. The ends were cut back, 4 bases at V and 6 bases at J, with 12 bases in the middle. In germline, CDR1 is LGHNA, CDR2 YSLEER. The CDR3 region has the DNA TGCGCCAGCAGCCGTTCAGCCAGGGATGGCTACACCTTC. Amino acid sequence: CASSRSARDGYTF.